This T cell receptor beta chain was identified during a study of CD8 T cells in ankylosing spondylitis. Study-wide findings and caveats: Reports say disease-linked clones showed up significantly more in matched ankylosing spondylitis synovial fluid. A number of the motif variants had already been described in reactive arthritis synovial fluid and blood. The disease-linked clones had a CD8+ phenotype and low blood frequencies. Blood from ankylosing spondylitis patients appeared to carry a characteristic roughly 8-variant TCR beta motif.

Between the trimmed V and J ends, which lost 5 bases and 7 bases, there was a span of 14 bases. In germline, CDR1 is SGHTA, CDR2 FQGNSA. The CDR3 has 13 residues. A quantitative 5'-RACE method, one with molecular barcodes, was used to make TCR beta libraries. TCRdb itself ran the 5' RACE reads through MiXCR, one entry per CDR3 protein. The data hold 700,000 to 850,000 distinct CDR3 sequences, with 12% observed a single time. This clonotype has at least ten counts. What it binds is not known. The TCR originated in a male donor with ankylosing spondylitis. The sequencing sample was made of blood, either unsorted or a sorted T cell fraction (not recorded which). V is TRBV7-2 and J is TRBJ1-2, with a weak D call TRBD1 (5 bases). For the CDR3, the DNA is TGTGCCAGCAGCCAAGCCGCGGGGGGTGGCTACACCTTC. This sequence encodes CASSQAAGGGYTF.